These 22 T cell receptor beta chains came from one sample sequenced in a study of technical replicates of blood from several donors. The data were produced by immunoSEQ multiplex PCR, yet TCRdb's version contains in-frame clones alone and is incomplete. Of 65,000 to 70,000 clones listed, approximately 88% are singletons. The sample consisted of PBMCs. These receptors originate from a human donor in good health. Some clones in this sample may be carry-over from other donors' samples.

The CDR3 spells CASSRRDTAYNEQFF. The CDR3 bases are TGTGCCAGCAGCCGCCGGGACACCGCCTACAATGAGCAGTTCTTC. The chain is built from TRBV11-1 and TRBJ2-1; TRBD1 is a possible D gene (6 bases). V was clipped by 5 bases and J by 2 bases, with 13 bases between them. The CDR3 spans 15 residues. The germline V gene has CDR1 SGHAT and CDR2 FQDESV (reference sequence). The full variable domain, its missing parts supplied by reference TRBV11-1 and TRBJ2-1, is EAEVAQSPRYKITEKSQAVAFWCDPISGHATLYWYRQILGQGPELLVQFQDESVVDDSQLPKDRFSAERLKGVDSTLKIQPAELGDSAMYLCASSRRDTAYNEQFFGPGTRLTVL.

The V and J genes are TRBV5-5 and TRBJ2-2; possibly TRBD1 for D (6 bases). This CDR3 is built from 14 residues. V shed 3 bases and J shed 7 bases, with 13 bases lying between them. Germline lookup yields CDR1 SGHKS and CDR2 YYEKEE (reference sequence). Here the CDR3 DNA reads TGTGCCAGCAGCTCTCGACAGGTCGGCGGGGAGCTGTTTTTT. Protein sequence: CASSSRQVGGELFF.

V usage is TRBV2 and J usage is TRBJ2-5, with 9 bases matching TRBD2. This CDR3 has 15 amino acids. Germline V lookup: CDR1 SNHLY, CDR2 FYNNEI. V trimming: 3 bases; J trimming: 0 bases; junction bases outside the gene matches: 2. Here the CDR3 reads CASSETSGYQETQYF. As DNA, the CDR3 is TGTGCCAGCAGTGAGACTAGCGGATACCAAGAGACCCAGTACTTC. Drawing the rest from reference TRBV2 and TRBJ2-5, the complete variable domain is EPEVTQTPSHQVTQMGQEVILRCVPISNHLYFYWYRQILGQKVEFLVSFYNNEISEKSEIFDDQFSVERPDGSNFTLKIRSTKLEDSAMYFCASSETSGYQETQYFGPGTRLLVL.

This chain connects TRBV9 to TRBJ2-2, with TRBD2 matching over 12 bases. Losses at the gene ends were 3 bases for V and 7 bases for J; bases not matched to a gene: 7. The CDR3 consists of 16 residues. Germline CDR1 is SGDLS and CDR2 is YYNGEE. The DNA of the CDR3 is TGTGCCAGCAGCGCCCGCACTAGCGGGGGGCGCGGGGAGCTGTTTTTT. Protein sequence: CASSARTSGGRGELFF.

For the CDR3, the DNA is TGTGCCAGCGACGTTGGGTTGGGGAGTGGCAATGAGCAGTTCTTC. Residues: CASDVGLGSGNEQFF. The rearrangement uses TRBV7-2 and TRBJ2-1; tentative D call: TRBD2 (5 bases). Trimming removed 8 bases from V and 6 bases from J, with 20 bases in between. This CDR3 is 15 amino acids long. From germline, CDR1 is SGHTA and CDR2 FQGNSA.

This rearrangement joins TRBV7-2 to TRBJ1-2; D call uncertain. Germline values: CDR1 SGHTA, CDR2 FQGNSA. Trimming removed 1 base at V and 1 base at J, with 19 bases between. The CDR3 totals 18 residues. The CDR3 region is CASSLDPLQLTFNYGYTF. As DNA, the CDR3 is TGTGCCAGCAGCTTAGACCCTTTACAACTGACTTTTAACTATGGCTACACCTTC.

The V gene is TRBV13, the J gene TRBJ2-7; D is unclear. This CDR3 comprises 15 residues. Trimming shortened V by 3 bases and J by 5 bases, and 17 bases separated the two germline ends. CDR1 PRHDT and CDR2 FYEKMQ come from the germline V gene (reference sequence). The CDR3 is CASSFSAPGPNEQYF. CDR3 DNA: TGTGCCAGCAGCTTCTCCGCGCCTGGGCCTAACGAGCAGTACTTC.

The rearrangement links TRBV13 to TRBJ2-5, with 7 bases aligning to TRBD2. Unmatched junction bases numbered 5, after V lost 3 bases and J lost 4 bases. The CDR3 contains 14 residues. Germline lookup yields CDR1 PRHDT and CDR2 FYEKMQ (reference sequence). Written as DNA, the CDR3 is TGTGCCAGCAGCTTGCGGGAGTGGTCAGAGACCCAGTACTTC. Residues: CASSLREWSETQYF.

This clone has just one count. V and J are TRBV7-9 and TRBJ2-2, with D possibly matching TRBD1 (6 bases). The CDR3 is 17 residues long. Germline CDR1 SEHNR, CDR2 FQNEAQ (reference sequence). V lost 3 bases and J lost 2, with 16 bases in between. Here the CDR3 reads CASSFRVTGLNTGELFF. CDR3 nucleotide sequence: TGTGCCAGCAGCTTTCGGGTGACAGGACTTAACACCGGGGAGCTGTTTTTT.

CDR3 amino acids: CASSVAQGQVHQETQYF. For the CDR3, the DNA is TGTGCCAGCAGCGTAGCTCAAGGACAGGTACACCAAGAGACCCAGTACTTC. This rearrangement joins TRBV9 to TRBJ2-5; 7 bases are shared with TRBD1. Germline assignment: CDR1 SGDLS and CDR2 YYNGEE. The CDR3 loop spans 17 amino acids. The V segment lost 0 bases and the J segment 0 bases; nucleotides outside the gene matches: 8.

The chain carries TRBV7-2 and TRBJ2-2; no firm D call. Germline-derived CDR1 and CDR2 are SGHTA and FQGNSA. This CDR3 spans 13 amino acids. V was shortened by 6 bases and J by 4 bases, with 9 bases between the two germline ends. The CDR3 region has the DNA TGTGCCAGCAGTCCGGGTGGCACCGGGGAGCTGTTTTTT. Translation: CASSPGGTGELFF.

V gene TRBV4-1 combines with J gene TRBJ2-5, with a possible D match to TRBD2 (6 bases). The CDR3 is made up of 13 amino acids. Germline CDR1 and CDR2: MGHRA and YSYEKL. V lost 4 bases to trimming and J lost 5 bases, with 11 bases between them. CDR3 sequence: CASSRLVAETQYF. The CDR3 DNA is TGCGCCAGCAGCCGACTAGTTGCTGAGACCCAGTACTTC.

The chain employs TRBV28 and TRBJ1-5; no clear D. The CDR3 extends over 15 amino acids. CDR1 and CDR2 from the germline V gene are MDHEN and SYDVKM. V lost 7 bases and J lost 4, with 17 bases in between. The CDR3 DNA is TGTGCCAGCAAGTCCCCGGACTCTTGGAATCAGCCCCAGCATTTT. This encodes CASKSPDSWNQPQHF.

V is TRBV19 and J is TRBJ2-7; 7 bases map to TRBD2. The CDR3 runs to 15 residues. The germline gives CDR1 LNHDA, CDR2 SQIVND (reference sequence). V trimming: 5 bases; J trimming: 2 bases; junction bases outside the gene matches: 9. The DNA for the CDR3 is TGTGCCAGTAGTTGGGGTAGCGGGTCCCCCTACGAGCAGTACTTC. Residues: CASSWGSGSPYEQYF.

This clone was picked up one time. This chain joins TRBV10-3 and TRBJ1-2; D is perhaps TRBD1 (6 bases). V was shortened by 3 bases and J by 5 bases, with 13 bases between the two germline ends. The CDR3 has 14 amino acids. Germline assignment: CDR1 ENHRY and CDR2 SYGVKD. The CDR3 DNA reads TGTGCCATCAGTGATCTACAGGGTGAATATGGCTACACCTTC. Translated: CAISDLQGEYGYTF.

The chain joins TRBV2 to TRBJ2-7, with TRBD2 as a possible D gene (5 bases). This CDR3 spans 11 amino acids. V lost 6 bases and J lost 7, with 10 bases in between. The germline V gene encodes CDR1 SNHLY and CDR2 FYNNEI. In DNA form, the CDR3 reads TGTGCCAGCAGCCCAGCGGAGGAGCAGTACTTC. It translates to CASSPAEEQYF.

The chain links TRBV15 to TRBJ1-2, with 11 bases identical to TRBD1. Germline V lookup: CDR1 LNHNV, CDR2 YYDKDF (reference sequence). V trimming: 3 bases; J trimming: 4 bases; junction bases outside the gene matches: 1. This CDR3 is 14 amino acids long. CDR3 sequence: CATSRGQGGYGYTF. As DNA, the CDR3 is TGTGCCACCAGCAGGGGACAGGGGGGCTATGGCTACACCTTC.

The genes are TRBV4-2 and TRBJ2-2, with 10 bases that match TRBD2. With 4 bases clipped from V and 6 bases from J, the junction kept 8 bases outside the gene matches. Looked up from germline, CDR1 is LGHNA and CDR2 is YNFKEQ. The CDR3 runs 16 residues. The CDR3 DNA reads TGTGCCAGCAGCCTTAGTAAGCTAGCGGGAGCCGGGGAGCTGTTTTTT. It translates to CASSLSKLAGAGELFF.

The chain joins TRBV19 to TRBJ1-2; tentative D call: TRBD1 (6 bases). Germline CDR1 reads LNHDA; CDR2 reads SQIVND (reference sequence). Trimming stripped 6 bases from V and 8 bases from J, with 19 bases between. This CDR3 region has 14 residues. The CDR3 region is CASSLITGLGGYTF. The DNA for the CDR3 is TGTGCCAGTAGCCTCATAACAGGGCTCGGAGGCTACACCTTC. Variable domain in full (rest from reference TRBV19 and TRBJ1-2): DGGITQSPKYLFRKEGQNVTLSCEQNLNHDAMYWYRQDPGQGLRLIYYSQIVNDFQKGDIAEGYSVSREKKESFPLTVTSAQKNPTAFYLCASSLITGLGGYTFGSGTRLTVV.

The chain couples TRBV27 to TRBJ1-5; 9 nucleotides line up with TRBD1. The CDR3 length is 16 residues. Germline V CDR1 and CDR2: MNHEY, SMNVEV (reference sequence). Germline trimming cut 3 bases from V and 3 bases from J; bases unmatched to any gene: 6. As DNA, the CDR3 is TGTGCCAGCAGTTTCCTCACAGGGGGCCTCAATCAGCCCCAGCATTTT. It specifies CASSFLTGGLNQPQHF.

The CDR3 coding sequence is TGTGCCAGCTCAATGGGAGTGAACACTGAAGCTTTCTTT. It specifies CASSMGVNTEAFF. The genes are TRBV18 and TRBJ1-1; D unresolved. The CDR3 is made up of 13 amino acids. V gave up 5 bases and J gave up 0 bases, with 7 bases separating them. The germline gives CDR1 KGHSH, CDR2 LQKENI.

V and J are TRBV2 and TRBJ1-5; the match to TRBD1 covers 9 bases. Germline-derived CDR1 and CDR2 are SNHLY and FYNNEI. The CDR3 sequence is 16 residues long. Trimming cost V 6 bases and J 2 bases; bases outside gene matches: 8. The CDR3 DNA is TGTGCCAGCAGAGGGACAGGGCCGGGGGGCAATCAGCCCCAGCATTTT. Translation gives CASRGTGPGGNQPQHF.